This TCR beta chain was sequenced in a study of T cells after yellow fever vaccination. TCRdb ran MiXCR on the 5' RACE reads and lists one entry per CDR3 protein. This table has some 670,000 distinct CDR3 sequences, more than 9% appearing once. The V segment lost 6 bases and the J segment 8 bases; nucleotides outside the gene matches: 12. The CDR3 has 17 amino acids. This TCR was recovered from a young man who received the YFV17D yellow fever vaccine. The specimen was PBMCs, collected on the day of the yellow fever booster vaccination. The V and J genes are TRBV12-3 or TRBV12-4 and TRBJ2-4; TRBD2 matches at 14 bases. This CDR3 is CASSPRRTSGRTDIQYF. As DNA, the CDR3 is TGTGCCAGCAGCCCTCGCCGGACTAGCGGGAGGACGGACATTCAGTACTTC.